This TCR beta chain was sequenced in a study of cytomegalovirus exposure and HLA in healthy donors. Study in general: From donors who were HLA-typed, an early data release held 70 million to 90 million unique TCRs.

About this clone: Antigen: not known.

Overall study findings and caveats: The authors later found TCR association rates varying by HLA locus, with DRB1 most and HLA-C fewest. Presence/absence comparisons presumed near-even sequencing depth among donors. While the bulk of TCR sequences proved rare, some public TCRs turned up in many donors.

The PCR had 60 Vbeta and 13 Jbeta primers. Sequencing was performed with immunoSEQ multiplex PCR; in TCRdb, only in-frame clones are kept and a portion is missing. In the table there are about 150,000 clones, 65% to 85% of which are singletons. Sequencing was carried out using PBMCs. The sequence was obtained from a woman in her thirties or forties in good health and CMV-seropositive.

The DNA for the CDR3 is TGCGCCAGCAGCGGGGAGGACATTCAGGCCCAGTACTTC. It encodes CASSGEDIQAQYF. The chain couples TRBV5-1 to TRBJ2-5; TRBD2 is a possible D gene (6 bases). V was trimmed by 4 bases and J by 9 bases, leaving 16 bases between them. CDR1 is SGHRS and CDR2 is YFSETQ in the germline V gene. The CDR3 covers 13 residues.